Each of the 4 T cell receptor beta chains below was sequenced from the same sample in a study of CD8+CD57+ T cells in acquired aplastic anemia. All patients picked for sequencing had shown, by flow cytometry, an expansion of CD8+CD57+ cells. Genomic DNA constituted the template upon which TCR beta VDJ and CDR3 profiling was performed. TCRdb ran MiXCR on the reads and lists one entry per CDR3 protein. The repertoire holds 150,000 to 200,000 distinct CDR3 sequences, approximately 52% seen once, with around 2% in the top ten. The sequencing input was sorted CD4+, CD8+, or CD8+CD57+ T cells (not recorded which) from PBMCs. All receptors come from a human donor with aplastic anemia.

The table lists this clonotype with a few counts. The J gene is TRBJ1-4, the V gene TRBV20-1; D not certain. Germline CDR1 is DFQATT and CDR2 is SNEGSKA (reference sequence). Trimming shortened V by 0 bases and J by 7 bases, and 6 bases separated the two germline ends. The CDR3 spans 12 residues. The CDR3 here is CSARDLGEKLFF. CDR3 in DNA: TGCAGTGCTAGAGATCTGGGTGAAAAACTGTTTTTT.

This chain uses TRBV12-3 or TRBV12-4 with TRBJ2-7; unclear D gene. The CDR3 is 13 residues long. Trimming took 4 bases from V and 7 from J, leaving 14 bases between them. The CDR3 region has the DNA TGTGCCAGCAGTTACGCCCTCCTAGGGGAGCAGTACTTC. Its translation is CASSYALLGEQYF.

Turning to this clonotype: This may be a read error: a much more frequent sequence differs by one nucleotide. V and J are TRBV6-1 and TRBJ1-3; D gene ambiguous. The germline V gene has CDR1 MNHNS and CDR2 SASEGT. The CDR3 is 13 residues long. The CDR3 is CASREPSGNTMYF. The CDR3 nucleotides read TGTGCCAGCAGGGAACCGTCTGGAAACACCATGTATTTT.

The rearrangement joins TRBV2 to TRBJ2-2, with 11 nucleotides matching TRBD2. V lost 7 bases to trimming and J lost 0 bases; unmatched junction nucleotides: 4. Germline values: CDR1 SNHLY, CDR2 FYNNEI. This CDR3 contains 16 residues. CDR3 sequence: CASMVAGGSNTGELFF. CDR3 in DNA: TGTGCCAGCATGGTAGCGGGGGGGTCGAACACCGGGGAGCTGTTTTTT.